The present T cell receptor beta chain was sequenced within a study of blood T cell repertoires in COVID-19. Germline V lookup: CDR1 GTSNPN, CDR2 SVGIG (reference sequence). This CDR3 is 14 amino acids long. V lost 3 bases and J lost 8; bases outside the gene matches: 7. Measured with immunoSEQ multiplex PCR; TCRdb has only the in-frame clones, and not every one. Of roughly 160,000 clones listed, roughly 88% were seen once; the top ten hold approximately 5%. This receptor was taken from a young man with COVID-19, enrolled during active disease. V is TRBV30 and J is TRBJ1-4, with 9 bases matching TRBD1. Sample: peripheral blood. CDR3 amino acids: CAWSPGQGHEKLFF. The CDR3 coding sequence is TGTGCCTGGAGCCCGGGACAGGGTCACGAAAAACTGTTTTTT.